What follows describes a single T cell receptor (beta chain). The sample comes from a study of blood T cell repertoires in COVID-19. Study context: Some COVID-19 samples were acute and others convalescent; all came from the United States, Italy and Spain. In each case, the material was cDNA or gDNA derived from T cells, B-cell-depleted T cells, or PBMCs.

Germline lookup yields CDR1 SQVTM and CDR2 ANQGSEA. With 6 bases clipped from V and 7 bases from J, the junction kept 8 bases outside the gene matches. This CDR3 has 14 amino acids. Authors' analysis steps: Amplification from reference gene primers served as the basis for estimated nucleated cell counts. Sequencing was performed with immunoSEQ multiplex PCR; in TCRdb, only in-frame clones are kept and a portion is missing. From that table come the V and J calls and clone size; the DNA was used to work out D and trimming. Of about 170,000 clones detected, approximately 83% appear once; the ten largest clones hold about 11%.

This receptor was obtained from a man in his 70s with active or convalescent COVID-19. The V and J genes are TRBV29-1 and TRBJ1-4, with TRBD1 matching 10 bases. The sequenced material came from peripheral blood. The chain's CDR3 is CSVTGGAFTEKLFF. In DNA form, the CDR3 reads TGCAGCGTGACAGGGGGCGCATTTACTGAAAAACTGTTTTTT.